Following are 17 T cell receptor beta chains from one sample sequenced in a study of CD8+ T cells in alopecia areata. RNA extraction was followed by reverse transcription into cDNA, which acted as the sequencing template. Some clones are missing from TCRdb's copy, which holds only in-frame ones; the method was immunoSEQ multiplex PCR. Of 170,000 or so clones in the sample, roughly 50% were seen once. Documented treatment: oral pan-JAK inhibitor, 5-10 mg twice daily. This specimen consisted of CD8+ T cells sorted from blood, obtained at week 24, from a patient treated with tofacitinib. The receptors come from a human donor with alopecia areata.

The genes are TRBV7-8 and TRBJ2-6, with D unclear. Germline CDR1 and CDR2: SGHVS and FQNEAQ. The germline V and J ends were trimmed by 6 bases and 4 bases, with 7 bases remaining between them. CDR3 size: 13 residues. CDR3 protein: CASRGSGANVLTF. The CDR3 DNA sequence: TGTGCCAGCAGGGGCTCCGGGGCCAACGTCCTGACTTTC.

The genes are TRBV29-1 and TRBJ1-2, with D uncertain. The germline V gene encodes CDR1 SQVTM and CDR2 ANQGSEA. V gave up 4 bases and J gave up 3 bases, with 9 bases separating them. CDR3 length equals 12 residues. The CDR3 coding sequence is TGCAGCGTTGTTATCGGTGACTATGGCTACACCTTC. It specifies CSVVIGDYGYTF.

The chain couples TRBV13 to TRBJ2-7; D is perhaps TRBD1 (5 bases). The CDR3 has 14 amino acids. Deletions cut 5 bases from V and 0 bases from J, with 11 bases between. Germline lookup yields CDR1 PRHDT and CDR2 FYEKMQ (reference sequence). In DNA form, the CDR3 reads TGTGCCAGCAGCCCCCGACAGTACTCCTACGAGCAGTACTTC. Amino acids: CASSPRQYSYEQYF.

The sample holds a few counts of this clone. The chain employs TRBV7-2 and TRBJ2-2, with 7 bases fitting TRBD1. This CDR3 is built from 16 residues. Germline-derived CDR1 and CDR2 are SGHTA and FQGNSA. V lost 5 bases and J lost 7; bases outside the gene matches: 13. DNA for the CDR3: TGTGCCAGCAGCGAACCGGGACAGACCATGTTCGGGGAGCTGTTTTTT. Its protein product is CASSEPGQTMFGELFF.

On this clone itself: The same CDR3 also results from other DNA sequences found in this sample. The chain carries TRBV5-1 and TRBJ2-7; no clear D gene. Between the trimmed V and J ends, which lost 4 bases and 3 bases, there was a span of 5 bases. CDR1 and CDR2 from the germline V gene are SGHRS and YFSETQ. The CDR3 extends over 11 amino acids. The CDR3 DNA sequence: TGCGCCAGCAGCCTCGGCTACGAGCAGTACTTC. Translation gives CASSLGYEQYF.

The genes are TRBV27 and TRBJ1-5; 9 bases fit TRBD1. V lost 7 bases and J lost 6; bases outside the gene matches: 10. CDR1 and CDR2 from the germline V gene are MNHEY and SMNVEV (reference sequence). This CDR3 has 15 amino acids. The CDR3 region is CASTQSGTGIQPQHF. The CDR3 DNA follows: TGTGCCAGCACCCAGTCCGGGACAGGGATTCAGCCCCAGCATTTT.

CDR3 protein: CAWTPGTARYEQYF. The DNA for the CDR3 is TGTGCCTGGACCCCCGGGACGGCCCGCTACGAGCAGTACTTC. The V call is TRBV30, the J call TRBJ2-7; D may correspond to TRBD1 or TRBD2 (5 bases each). This CDR3 has 14 residues. V was trimmed by 4 bases and J by 3 bases, leaving 16 bases between them. CDR1 and CDR2 from the germline V gene are GTSNPN and SVGIG (reference sequence).

The J gene is TRBJ2-3, the V gene TRBV4-3; tentative D call: TRBD2 (7 bases). This CDR3 is 15 amino acids long. Trimming stripped 0 bases from V and 5 bases from J, with 12 bases between. Germline CDR1 is LGHNA and CDR2 is YSLEER. The CDR3 loop is CASSQDEGGQDTQYF. The DNA for the CDR3 is TGCGCCAGCAGCCAAGATGAGGGGGGGCAAGATACGCAGTATTTT.

This clone was recorded a few times. This chain joins TRBV30 and TRBJ2-3; a weak D match, TRBD1 (6 bases). From germline, CDR1 is GTSNPN and CDR2 SVGIG (reference sequence). Trimming took 0 bases from V and 2 from J, leaving 9 bases between them. The CDR3 has 14 residues. CDR3 bases: TGTGCCTGGAGTGTACAGGGATACACAGATACGCAGTATTTT. Protein product: CAWSVQGYTDTQYF.

V gene TRBV7-9 combines with J gene TRBJ2-4, with a tentative D call TRBD2 (6 bases). The germline gives CDR1 SEHNR, CDR2 FQNEAQ (reference sequence). This CDR3 comprises 17 residues. Trimming removed 4 bases at V and 2 bases at J, with 18 bases between. CDR3 in DNA: TGTGCCAGCAGCTCCCTACAGGCGGGGAGGACCAAAAACATTCAGTACTTC. The encoded protein is CASSSLQAGRTKNIQYF.

The rearrangement joins TRBV7-2 to TRBJ2-1; TRBD1 or TRBD2 may be the D gene (6 bases each). The V gene lost 2 bases and the J gene lost 4 bases, with 18 bases spanning the gap. This CDR3 spans 17 amino acids. From germline, CDR1 is SGHTA and CDR2 FQGNSA. CDR3 coding DNA: TGTGCCAGCAGCTTAACAAATGGGGGGCATTCTTACAATGAGCAGTTCTTC. Amino acids: CASSLTNGGHSYNEQFF.

The chain is built from TRBV27 and TRBJ2-5; unclear D gene. Per germline, CDR1 MNHEY and CDR2 SMNVEV (reference sequence). V was trimmed by 0 bases and J by 5 bases, leaving 7 bases between them. This CDR3 is built from 13 residues. CDR3 loop: CASSLSYFETQYF. The CDR3 coding sequence is TGTGCCAGCAGTTTATCGTATTTCGAGACCCAGTACTTC.

In its sample, this clone was seen a few times. The genes are TRBV30 and TRBJ1-2; D remains ambiguous. The V gene lost 0 bases and the J gene lost 4 bases, with 12 bases spanning the gap. The CDR3 length is 14 residues. Germline-derived CDR1 and CDR2 are GTSNPN and SVGIG (reference sequence). CDR3 coding DNA: TGTGCCTGGAGTGTACGGGGTGGAGGCTATGGCTACACCTTC. Translated, it gives CAWSVRGGGYGYTF.

The chain joins TRBV15 to TRBJ1-5; TRBD1 matches at 8 bases. Germline lookup yields CDR1 LNHNV and CDR2 YYDKDF (reference sequence). The junction had 7 bases not matched to a gene; V was cut back by 7 bases and J by 5 bases. This CDR3 is built from 14 residues. CDR3: CATNGQGTHQPQHF. CDR3 bases: TGTGCCACCAATGGACAGGGTACTCATCAGCCCCAGCATTTT.

Comment on this clone: Other DNA sequences in this specimen translate into the identical CDR3. The rearrangement links TRBV4-3 to TRBJ1-5, with D uncertain. CDR3 length: 13 residues. The V end lost 0 bases, the J end lost 5 bases, and 5 bases lay between the germline ends. Germline V gives CDR1 LGHNA, CDR2 YSLEER. CDR3 sequence (DNA): TGCGCCAGCAGCCAAGATCGGGATCAGCCCCAGCATTTT. This gives the protein CASSQDRDQPQHF.

The genes are TRBV15 and TRBJ1-1; a weak D match, TRBD1 (6 bases). The CDR3 length is 18 residues. V lost 5 bases, J lost 3 bases, and 25 bases lay in between. Germline V gene sequence: CDR1 LNHNV, CDR2 YYDKDF (reference sequence). The DNA for the CDR3 is TGTGCCACCAGCCGAGGGGAGAATTCAGGGGTGGGTGACACTGAAGCTTTCTTT. Translation gives CATSRGENSGVGDTEAFF.

This clone was seen once. The chain joins TRBV30 to TRBJ2-7; TRBD1 might be the D (5 bases). Between the trimmed V and J ends, which lost 5 bases and 2 bases, there was a span of 13 bases. The CDR3 has 13 residues. Germline V gene lookup returns CDR1 GTSNPN and CDR2 SVGIG (reference sequence). DNA for the CDR3: TGTGCCTGGTCCTACGGACAAGCCTACGAGCAGTACTTC. This sequence encodes CAWSYGQAYEQYF. Variable domain in full (rest from reference TRBV30 and TRBJ2-7): SQTIHQWPATLVQPVGSPLSLECTVEGTSNPNLYWYRQAAGRGLQLLFYSVGIGQISSEVPQNLSASRPQDRQFILSSKKLLLSDSGFYLCAWSYGQAYEQYFGPGTRLTVT.